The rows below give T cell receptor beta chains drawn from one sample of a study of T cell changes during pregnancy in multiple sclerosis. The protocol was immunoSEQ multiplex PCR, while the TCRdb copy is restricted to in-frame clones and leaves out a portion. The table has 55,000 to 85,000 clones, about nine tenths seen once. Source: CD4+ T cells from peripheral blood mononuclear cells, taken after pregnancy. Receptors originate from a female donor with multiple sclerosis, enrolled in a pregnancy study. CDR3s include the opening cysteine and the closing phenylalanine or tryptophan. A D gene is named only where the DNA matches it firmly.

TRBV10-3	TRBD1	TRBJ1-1	CAITTPDRGNTEAFF
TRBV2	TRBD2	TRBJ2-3	CASSWTRRDTQYF
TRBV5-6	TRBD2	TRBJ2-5	CASSFVLAGEKETQYF
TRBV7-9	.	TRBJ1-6	CASSLKSAPLHF
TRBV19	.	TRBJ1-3	CASTPGGAYGNTIYF
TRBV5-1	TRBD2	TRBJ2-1	CASSLDPSGRGYNEQFF
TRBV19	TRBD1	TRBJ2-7	CASSSRDSTYEQYF
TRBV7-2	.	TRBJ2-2	CASSLGGGPNTGELFF
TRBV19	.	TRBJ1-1	CASSIAPRQRNTEAFF
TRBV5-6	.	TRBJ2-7	CASSSTSLDEQYF
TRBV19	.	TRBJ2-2	CASTFHPPGAGELFF
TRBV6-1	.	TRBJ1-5	CASSEAGGNQPQHF
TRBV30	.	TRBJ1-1	CAWRYQEEYTEAFF
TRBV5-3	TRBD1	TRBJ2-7	CARSPRTGGLVGSEQYF
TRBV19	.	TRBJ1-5	CASSMWGEGQPQHF